The 18 T cell receptor beta chains given below trace back to one sample, sequenced in a study of tumor-infiltrating lymphocytes in primary liver carcinoma. A primer matching the constant region was used to make TCR beta cDNA from 500 to 650 ng of total RNA. Amplification in three nested multiplex PCR rounds with slightly modified ARM-PCR gave rise to TCR beta libraries. The first two PCR rounds, roughly 10 cycles each, used TRBV1-TRBV30 forward primers and a C-beta reverse primer. TCRdb fed the multiplex PCR reads into MiXCR, producing one record per CDR3 protein. The repertoire holds about 37,000 distinct CDR3 sequences, 75% seen once, with around 38% in the top ten. Total RNA and DNA came together from around 18-30 mg of bulk tissue without cell sorting. The sample was tumor-adjacent normal liver tissue. All receptors come from a man between 40 and 49 years old with primary liver carcinoma and hepatitis B virus infection.

About this clonotype: One junction end disagrees with the germline gene, perhaps due to a read error. This chain joins TRBV12-5 and TRBJ2-7; D may be TRBD1 or TRBD2 (5 bases each). Germline lookup yields CDR1 LGHNT and CDR2 FRNRAP. The CDR3 covers 13 residues. The CDR3 is CASEGTCSYEQCF. The CDR3 region has the DNA TGTGCCAGTGAGGGGACCTGTTCCTACGAGCAATGCTTC.

In its sample, this clonotype was seen a few times. The V gene is TRBV7-3, the J gene TRBJ2-1; TRBD1 aligns across 9 bases. The CDR3 has 16 amino acids. The germline gives CDR1 SGHTA, CDR2 FQGTGA. V gave up 0 bases and J gave up 4 bases; unmatched junction bases: 4. CDR3 protein: CASSLTGTGLYNEQFF. For the CDR3, the DNA is TGTGCCAGCAGCTTAACAGGGACAGGGCTTTACAATGAGCAGTTCTTC.

This clonotype was detected a few times. CDR3 region: CAWRPLRREAGEQYV. CDR3 nucleotide sequence: TGTGCCTGGAGGCCTCTTCGGAGGGAGGCAGGCGAGCAGTACGTT. The chain is built from TRBV30 and TRBJ2-7, with TRBD2 as a possible D gene (6 bases). Looked up from germline, CDR1 is GTSNPN and CDR2 is SVGIG (reference sequence). The CDR3 runs 15 residues.

With regard to this clonotype: A read error may produce the germline difference seen at one junction end. The chain is built from TRBV11-2 and TRBJ2-4, with 7 bases matching TRBD2. CDR3 size: 14 residues. Germline CDR1 and CDR2: SGHAT and FQNNGV. The CDR3 spells CVGSLSASGNTQYF. CDR3 in DNA: TGTGTCGGCAGCTTAAGCGCTAGCGGTAACACTCAGTACTTC.

A word on this clonotype: The germline gene is not matched at one end of the junction; a read error may be the cause. This chain links TRBV11-1 with TRBJ2-7; 7 bases align to TRBD1. Germline V gene data show CDR1 as SGHAT and CDR2 as FQDESV (reference sequence). CDR3 length equals 13 residues. The DNA of the CDR3 is TGTGCCGGCAGGGGGAAGCGATCCTACGAACAATGCTTC. This codes for CAGRGKRSYEQCF.

This clonotype was seen just once. The chain links TRBV13 to TRBJ2-7, with a tentative D call TRBD1 (6 bases). The CDR3 has 12 residues. Trimming pared 7 bases from V and 6 bases from J, leaving 13 bases between. Germline loops: CDR1 PRHDT, CDR2 FYEKMQ (reference sequence). The DNA for the CDR3 is TGTGCCAGCAACACCCGAGGGGGCGAGCAGTACTTC. It codes for CASNTRGGEQYF.

As to this clonotype: One end of the junction does not line up with germline, which may come from a read error. The chain combines TRBV11-2 with TRBJ2-7; a possible D gene is TRBD2 (7 bases). CDR1 is SGHAT, CDR2 FQNNGV, per germline. The CDR3 is 14 residues long. The CDR3 is CASNPRGGPYKQYF. The CDR3 DNA is TGTGCCAGCAACCCCAGGGGAGGGCCCTACAAGCAGTACTTC.

Comment on this clonotype: The junction and the germline gene differ at one end; a read error may be behind it. The gene calls are TRBV11-2 and TRBJ2-5, with D perhaps TRBD2 (5 bases). The CDR3 consists of 16 residues. CDR1 SGHAT and CDR2 FQNNGV come from the germline V gene. The chain's CDR3 is CVCSLESGMSMETQCF. The CDR3 DNA sequence: TGTGTCTGCAGCTTAGAGTCCGGGATGTCGATGGAGACCCAATGCTTC.

The rearrangement links TRBV11-2 to TRBJ1-2; D is possibly TRBD1 (6 bases). Trimming left V 4 bases short and J 10 bases short, with 16 bases between. The germline CDR1 and CDR2 sequences are SGHAT and FQNNGV. This CDR3 contains 13 residues. The CDR3 DNA follows: TGTGCCAGCAGCTCTGCCGGGGGCTCCGACTACACCTTC. It codes for CASSSAGGSDYTF.

On this clonotype itself: One end of the junction varies from germline; a read error may be responsible. The chain employs TRBV6-1 and TRBJ1-5; 9 bases match TRBD1. The CDR3 sequence is 16 residues long. The germline CDR1 and CDR2 sequences are MNHNS and SASEGT. CDR3 sequence reads: CASRGDRGVVNQPQRF. CDR3 in DNA: TGTGCCAGCAGAGGAGACAGGGGGGTCGTGAATCAGCCCCAGCGTTTT.

Relative to its sample, this clonotype is medium-sized. The chain combines TRBV6-6 with TRBJ1-2, with 7 bases that match TRBD1. Germline CDR1 and CDR2: MNHNY and SVGAGI (reference sequence). The CDR3 has 13 residues. The V segment lost 10 bases and the J segment 6 bases; nucleotides outside the gene matches: 11. The CDR3 coding sequence is TGTGCCACCACGATGGGACAGTCAAATGGCTACACCTTC. Protein product: CATTMGQSNGYTF.

Regarding this clonotype: This CDR3 fails to terminate in the conserved phenylalanine or tryptophan, so it likely reflects a read error. V usage is TRBV11-1 and J usage is TRBJ2-7, with 9 bases that match TRBD2. The CDR3 has 13 amino acids. CDR1 and CDR2 from the germline V gene are SGHAT and FQDESV (reference sequence). The CDR3 here is CVSGGKRSYEQYL. The CDR3 bases are TGCGTCAGCGGGGGGAAGCGATCCTACGAGCAGTACTTG.

This sequence joins TRBV6-2 or TRBV6-3 and TRBJ2-1; 10 bases are a match to TRBD2. The V segment lost 7 bases and the J segment 8 bases; nucleotides outside the gene matches: 14. The germline V gene encodes CDR1 MNHEY and CDR2 SVGEGT. There are 16 residues in the CDR3. The CDR3 DNA follows: TGTGCCAGCAATTTCTCGCCCAGCGGGGGGGCCGATGAGCAGTTCTTC. It codes for CASNFSPSGGADEQFF.

Comment on this clonotype: An end of the junction does not agree with germline; a read error may underlie this. The genes are TRBV29-1 and TRBJ1-1, with D possibly matching TRBD1 (6 bases). Germline V gives CDR1 SQVTM, CDR2 ANQGSEA. The CDR3 contains 14 residues. The chain's CDR3 is CSIGQWVGNTEAFF. CDR3 coding DNA: TGTAGCATAGGACAGTGGGTGGGGAACACTGAAGCTTTCTTT.

Concerning this clonotype: The junction does not match germline at one end; this may be a read error. This chain joins TRBV7-9 and TRBJ2-2; D is possibly TRBD1 (5 bases). Germline V gene data show CDR1 as SEHNR and CDR2 as FQNEAQ (reference sequence). The CDR3 is 16 residues long. The CDR3 DNA reads as TGTACCAGCAGCCTAGTTCTTCAGGGTTGGACCAGGGAGCTGTTTTTT. It is translated as CTSSLVLQGWTRELFF.

The chain carries TRBV7-9 and TRBJ2-1; 11 bases match TRBD2. The germline V gene encodes CDR1 SEHNR and CDR2 FQNEAQ (reference sequence). V shed 5 bases, J shed 3 bases, and the junction held 12 bases outside the gene matches. The CDR3 runs to 18 residues. This CDR3 is CASSPGTSGGSYYNEQFF. The CDR3, as DNA: TGTGCCAGCAGCCCCGGGACTAGCGGTGGAAGCTACTACAATGAGCAGTTCTTC.

The CDR3 loop reads CASSRRGREKQYF. In DNA, the CDR3 is TGTGCCAGCAGCCGCAGGGGAAGAGAGAAACAGTACTTC. This chain links TRBV6-5 with TRBJ2-5; D possibly corresponds to TRBD1 (6 bases). The V gene's germline CDR1 is MNHEY and CDR2 SVGAGI. The CDR3 totals 13 residues. Trimming left V 6 bases short and J 11 bases short, with 19 bases between.

This sequence joins TRBV7-9 and TRBJ2-7; no clear D. Per germline, CDR1 SEHNR and CDR2 FQNEAQ (reference sequence). V was clipped by 5 bases and J by 10 bases, with 15 bases between them. The CDR3 runs 12 residues. CDR3 bases: TGTGCCAGCAGCCTGCCCCGTAAGGACCAGTACTTC. This encodes CASSLPRKDQYF.